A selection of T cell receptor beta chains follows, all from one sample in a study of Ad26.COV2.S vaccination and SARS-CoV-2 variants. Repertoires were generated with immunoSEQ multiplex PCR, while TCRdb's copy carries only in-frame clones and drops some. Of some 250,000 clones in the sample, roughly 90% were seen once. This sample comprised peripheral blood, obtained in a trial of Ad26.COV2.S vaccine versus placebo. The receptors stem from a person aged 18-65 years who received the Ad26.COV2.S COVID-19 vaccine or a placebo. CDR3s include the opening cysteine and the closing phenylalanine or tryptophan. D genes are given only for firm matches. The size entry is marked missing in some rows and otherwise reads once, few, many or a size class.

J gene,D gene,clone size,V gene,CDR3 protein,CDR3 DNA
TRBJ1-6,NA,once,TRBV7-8,CASSLRSSGINSPLHF,TGTGCCAGCAGCCTCAGGAGCAGTGGAATTAATTCACCCCTCCACTTT
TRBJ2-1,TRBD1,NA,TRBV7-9,CASSLAVTTGATGNEQFF,TGTGCCAGCAGCTTAGCCGTAACAACAGGGGCTACGGGGAATGAGCAGTTCTTC
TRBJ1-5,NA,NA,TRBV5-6,CASSLRDQPQHF,TGTGCCAGCAGCCTGAGGGATCAGCCCCAGCATTTT
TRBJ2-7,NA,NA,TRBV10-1,CASRGPGHTKPSYEQYF,TGCGCCAGCAGGGGCCCGGGACACACTAAGCCCTCCTACGAGCAGTACTTC
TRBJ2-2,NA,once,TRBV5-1,CASSSGGLVAEYTGELFF,TGCGCCAGCAGCTCCGGCGGGTTGGTAGCGGAGTACACCGGGGAGCTGTTTTTT
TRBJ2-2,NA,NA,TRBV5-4,CASTPRGAMVTGELFF,TGTGCCAGCACCCCCCGAGGGGCGATGGTCACCGGGGAGCTGTTTTTT
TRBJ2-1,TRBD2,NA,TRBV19,CASSRSGTSGDNEQFF,TGTGCCAGTAGTAGGTCCGGGACTAGCGGAGACAATGAGCAGTTCTTC
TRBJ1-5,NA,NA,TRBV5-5,CASSLGVTQHRPQHF,TGTGCCAGCAGCTTGGGGGTCACCCAACATCGGCCCCAGCATTTT
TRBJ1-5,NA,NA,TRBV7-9,CASSLTGTRLGNQPQHF,TGTGCCAGCAGCCTTACCGGGACAAGGCTTGGCAATCAGCCCCAGCATTTT
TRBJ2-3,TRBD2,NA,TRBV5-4,CASSLAGGRTDTQYF,TGTGCCAGCAGCTTGGCGGGGGGACGCACAGATACGCAGTATTTT
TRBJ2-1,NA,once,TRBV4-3,CASSQDRVSLDEQFF,TGCGCCAGCAGCCAAGATCGGGTGAGCTTGGATGAGCAGTTCTTC
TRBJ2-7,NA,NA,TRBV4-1,CASSHPRPGASYEQYF,TGCGCCAGCAGCCATCCCCGGCCAGGGGCCTCCTACGAGCAGTACTTC
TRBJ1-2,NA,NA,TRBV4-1,CASSPDLGGYTF,TGCGCCAGCAGCCCAGACCTGGGGGGCTACACCTTC
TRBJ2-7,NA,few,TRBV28,CASSSDSAYEQYF,TGTGCCAGCAGTTCCGACAGCGCCTACGAGCAGTACTTC
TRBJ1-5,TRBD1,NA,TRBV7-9,CAGGTGALNQPQHF,TGTGCCGGCGGGACAGGGGCACTCAATCAGCCCCAGCATTTT
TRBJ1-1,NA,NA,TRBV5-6,CASSLAATEAFF,TGTGCCAGCAGCTTGGCTGCCACTGAAGCTTTCTTT
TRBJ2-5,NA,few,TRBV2,CASNIELGQETQYF,TGTGCCAGCAATATTGAGCTTGGGCAAGAGACCCAGTACTTC
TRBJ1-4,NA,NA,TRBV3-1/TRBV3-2,CASSQRNGLEKLFF,TGTGCCAGCAGCCAACGGAACGGGTTGGAAAAACTGTTTTTT
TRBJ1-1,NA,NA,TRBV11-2,CASSLGGGPTTEAFF,TGTGCCAGCAGCTTAGGCGGGGGGCCGACCACTGAAGCTTTCTTT
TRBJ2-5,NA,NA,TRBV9,CASSVGGGETQYF,TGTGCCAGCAGCGTCGGTGGGGGCGAGACCCAGTACTTC
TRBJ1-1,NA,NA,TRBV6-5,CASNLIDTANTEAFF,TGTGCCAGCAATCTGATTGACACCGCGAACACTGAAGCTTTCTTT
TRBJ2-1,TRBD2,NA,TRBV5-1,CASSLKVAGEYNEQFF,TGCGCCAGCAGCTTGAAGGTAGCGGGGGAATACAATGAGCAGTTCTTC
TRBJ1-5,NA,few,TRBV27,CASSWTQDQPQHF,TGTGCCAGCAGTTGGACACAGGATCAGCCCCAGCATTTT
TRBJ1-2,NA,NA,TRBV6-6,CASTHRNGYTF,TGTGCCAGCACACATAGAAACGGCTACACCTTC
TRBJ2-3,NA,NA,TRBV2,CASSGQVRTDTQYF,TGTGCCAGCAGTGGACAGGTACGCACAGATACGCAGTATTTT
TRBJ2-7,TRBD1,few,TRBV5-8,CASSHAYGQGNEQYF,TGTGCCAGCAGCCATGCGTATGGACAGGGGAACGAGCAGTACTTC
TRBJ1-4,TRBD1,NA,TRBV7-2,CASSVQGAPNEKLFF,TGTGCCAGCAGCGTACAGGGGGCTCCTAATGAAAAACTGTTTTTT
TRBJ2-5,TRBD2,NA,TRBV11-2,CASSLVVAGGQYF,TGTGCCAGCAGCTTAGTCGTAGCGGGGGGCCAGTACTTC
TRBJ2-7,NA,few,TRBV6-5,CASSYLSASHEQYF,TGTGCCAGCAGTTACTTGTCGGCTTCCCACGAGCAGTACTTC
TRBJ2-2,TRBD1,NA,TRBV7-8,CASSSGQGATGELFF,TGTGCCAGCAGCTCCGGACAGGGAGCCACCGGGGAGCTGTTTTTT
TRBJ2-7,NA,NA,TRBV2,CASSETGEVAQYF,TGTGCCAGCAGTGAAACGGGGGAGGTCGCGCAGTACTTC
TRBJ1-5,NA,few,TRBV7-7,CASSLGRGQPQHF,TGTGCTAGCAGCCTTGGCAGGGGTCAGCCCCAGCATTTT
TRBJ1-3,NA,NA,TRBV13,CASSPRGNTIYF,TGTGCCAGCAGCCCTAGGGGGAACACCATATATTTT
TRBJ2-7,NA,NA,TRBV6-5,CASRAGRLLYREQYF,TGTGCCAGCAGGGCAGGTCGACTTTTATACCGCGAGCAGTACTTC
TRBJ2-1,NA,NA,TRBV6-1,CASSATARSSYNEQFF,TGTGCCAGCAGTGCGACAGCCCGGAGCTCCTACAATGAGCAGTTCTTC
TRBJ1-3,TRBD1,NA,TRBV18,CASSPWDRSSSGNTIYF,TGTGCCAGCTCACCTTGGGACAGATCCTCCTCTGGAAACACCATATATTTT
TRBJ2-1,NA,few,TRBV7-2,CASSKGGENEQFF,TGTGCCAGCAGTAAGGGCGGGGAAAATGAGCAGTTCTTC
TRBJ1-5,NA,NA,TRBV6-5,CAVNRDWGNQPQHF,TGTGCGGTTAACAGGGATTGGGGCAATCAGCCCCAGCATTTT
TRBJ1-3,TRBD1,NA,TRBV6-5,CASNAQGVAGNTIYF,TGTGCCAGCAACGCACAGGGGGTGGCAGGAAACACCATATATTTT
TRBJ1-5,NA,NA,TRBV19,CASSISFLSGTYSNQPQHF,TGTGCCAGTAGTATTAGTTTCCTTTCAGGGACCTATAGCAATCAGCCCCAGCATTTT
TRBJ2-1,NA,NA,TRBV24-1,CATSPLGVLGSYNEQFF,TGTGCCACCAGCCCATTGGGGGTATTGGGGTCCTACAATGAGCAGTTCTTC
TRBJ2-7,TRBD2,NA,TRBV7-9,CASSPGEISGSGYF,TGTGCCAGCAGCCCCGGGGAGATTAGCGGGAGTGGGTACTTC
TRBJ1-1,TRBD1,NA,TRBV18,CASSPQQGTEAFF,TGTGCCAGCTCCCCGCAACAGGGGACTGAAGCTTTCTTT
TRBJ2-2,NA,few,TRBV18,CASSADRLDAGELFF,TGTGCCAGCTCGGCCGACAGGCTCGACGCCGGGGAGCTGTTTTTT
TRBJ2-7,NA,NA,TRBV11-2,CASSSPRLVGYEQYF,TGTGCCAGCAGCTCACCCCGACTAGTCGGCTACGAGCAGTACTTC
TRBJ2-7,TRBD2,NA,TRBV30,CAWSVGLAYEQYF,TGTGCCTGGAGTGTGGGACTAGCTTACGAGCAGTACTTC
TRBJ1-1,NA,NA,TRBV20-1,CSARESTEAFF,TGCAGTGCCCGGGAGTCCACTGAAGCTTTCTTT
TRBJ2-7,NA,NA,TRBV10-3,CATSSGRGYEQYF,TGTGCCACCAGTTCAGGCAGGGGCTACGAGCAGTACTTC
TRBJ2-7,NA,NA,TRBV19,CASSSQATYEQYF,TGTGCCAGTAGTTCCCAGGCAACCTACGAGCAGTACTTC
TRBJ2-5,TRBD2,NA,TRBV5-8,CASTLLGGGASWGETQYF,TGTGCCAGCACCCTACTGGGCGGGGGGGCCAGCTGGGGAGAGACCCAGTACTTC
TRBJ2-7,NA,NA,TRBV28,CASSTPPGDAYF,TGTGCCAGCAGTACCCCCCCAGGGGATGCGTACTTC
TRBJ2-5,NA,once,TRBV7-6,CASSPIQGLEETQYF,TGTGCCAGCAGCCCAATCCAGGGTCTAGAGGAGACCCAGTACTTC